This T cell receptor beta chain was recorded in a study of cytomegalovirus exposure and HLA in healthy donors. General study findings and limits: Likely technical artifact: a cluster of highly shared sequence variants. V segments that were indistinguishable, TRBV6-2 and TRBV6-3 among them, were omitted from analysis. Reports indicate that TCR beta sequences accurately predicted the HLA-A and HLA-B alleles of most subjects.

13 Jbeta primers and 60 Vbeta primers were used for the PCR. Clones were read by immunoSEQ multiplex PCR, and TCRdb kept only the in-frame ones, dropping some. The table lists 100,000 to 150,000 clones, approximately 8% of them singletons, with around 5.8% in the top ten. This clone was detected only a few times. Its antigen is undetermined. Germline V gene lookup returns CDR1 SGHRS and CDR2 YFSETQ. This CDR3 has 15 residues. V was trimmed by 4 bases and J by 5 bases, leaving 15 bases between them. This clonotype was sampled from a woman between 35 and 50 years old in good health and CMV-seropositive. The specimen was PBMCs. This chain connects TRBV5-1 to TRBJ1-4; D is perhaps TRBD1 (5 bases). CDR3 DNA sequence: TGCGCCAGCAGCCCCCCCGGGGGAAGGAATGAAAAACTGTTTTTT. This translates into CASSPPGGRNEKLFF.